The 17 T cell receptor beta chains below all came from one sample that was sequenced in a study of T-cell reconstitution after alpha-beta-depleted transplantation in children. Unique molecular identifiers were incorporated during preparation of the TCRbeta library. TCRdb redid the calling of the PCR reads with MiXCR, one entry per CDR3 protein. This table has 100,000 or so distinct CDR3 sequences, about 6.8% appearing once. Sample: PBMCs, taken before TCRalphabeta/CD19-depleted stem cell transplant. The origin of the receptors is a boy younger than 10 with acute lymphoblastic leukemia, due to receive a stem cell transplant.

In its sample, this clonotype was seen a few times. V gene TRBV5-5 combines with J gene TRBJ2-3; 7 nucleotides align to TRBD2. This CDR3 spans 15 amino acids. V lost 4 bases and J lost 4; bases outside the gene matches: 9. Per the germline V gene, CDR1 is SGHKS and CDR2 is YYEKEE (reference sequence). The CDR3 is CASSPQGGLADTQYF. CDR3 DNA: TGTGCCAGCAGCCCCCAGGGAGGGCTTGCAGATACGCAGTATTTT.

In its sample, this clonotype was seen many times. This chain connects TRBV10-3 to TRBJ2-4, with TRBD2 matching over 9 bases. The V gene's germline CDR1 is ENHRY and CDR2 SYGVKD. There are 19 residues in the CDR3. Trimming removed 0 bases from V and 0 bases from J; junction bases left unmatched: 9. The CDR3 DNA follows: TGTGCCATCAGTGAGTCGAGGATAGCGGGGGACCTAGCCAAAAACATTCAGTACTTC. Translated, it gives CAISESRIAGDLAKNIQYF.

Many counts were recorded for this clonotype. The chain uses TRBV20-1 and TRBJ2-3; no definite D call. V lost 3 bases, J lost 3 bases, and 4 bases lay in between. The CDR3 covers 11 residues. Germline lookup yields CDR1 DFQATT and CDR2 SNEGSKA (reference sequence). The CDR3 region is CSASGTDTQYF. DNA of the CDR3: TGCAGTGCTAGCGGAACAGATACGCAGTATTTT.

This clonotype was counted between two and nine times. This rearrangement joins TRBV7-6 to TRBJ2-3; unclear D gene. Germline CDR1 reads SGHVS; CDR2 reads FNYEAQ. This CDR3 is 15 amino acids long. The V end was cut by 5 bases, the J end by 2 bases, with 14 bases between. The CDR3 spells CASSPPGSHTDTQYF. CDR3 sequence (DNA): TGTGCCAGCAGCCCGCCAGGCAGCCACACAGATACGCAGTATTTT.

This clonotype was picked up one time. The CDR3 coding sequence is TGTGCCAGCACCTTCCCTGACAGGAATTATGGCTACACCTTC. Amino acid sequence: CASTFPDRNYGYTF. The V call is TRBV28, the J call TRBJ1-2; perhaps TRBD1 as D (6 bases). CDR3 size: 14 residues. Germline V gene lookup returns CDR1 MDHEN and CDR2 SYDVKM. Between the trimmed V and J ends, which lost 7 bases and 5 bases, there was a span of 17 bases.

This clonotype was counted many times. The rearrangement links TRBV20-1 to TRBJ2-3, with 8 bases that match TRBD2. This CDR3 comprises 15 residues. The junction had 16 bases not matched to a gene; V was cut back by 5 bases and J by 9 bases. CDR1 is DFQATT and CDR2 is SNEGSKA in the germline V gene (reference sequence). CDR3 amino acids: CSAPDRGGAHGTQYF. CDR3 DNA sequence: TGCAGTGCTCCCGATCGGGGGGGGGCCCACGGAACGCAGTATTTT.

The rearrangement links TRBV12-3 or TRBV12-4 to TRBJ2-1; 8 bases map to TRBD2. V shed 5 bases and J 1 base; nucleotides not matched to a gene: 7. This CDR3 is built from 16 residues. The CDR3: CASSGQRGPSYNEQFF. Written as DNA, the CDR3 is TGTGCCAGCAGTGGACAGCGGGGGCCATCCTACAATGAGCAGTTCTTC.

This clonotype was recorded at least ten times. J is TRBJ1-1 and V is TRBV12-3 or TRBV12-4; D unresolved. With 7 bases removed from V and 3 bases from J, the gap between germline ends came to 12 bases. CDR3 length equals 13 residues. The CDR3 is CASNNDGDTEAFF. DNA for the CDR3: TGTGCCAGCAACAACGACGGAGACACTGAAGCTTTCTTT.

This clonotype was observed many times. The J gene is TRBJ1-2, the V gene TRBV15, with D maybe TRBD1 (5 bases). The CDR3 covers 15 residues. Germline-derived CDR1 and CDR2 are LNHNV and YYDKDF (reference sequence). Trimming cost V 0 bases and J 4 bases, with 12 bases left between them. The CDR3 nucleotides read TGTGCCACCAGCAGAGAGGGGGGACGGAGCTATGGCTACACCTTC. Encoded protein: CATSREGGRSYGYTF.

This clonotype was picked up many times. The gene calls are TRBV6-5 and TRBJ2-5; 9 bases align to TRBD2. Per germline, CDR1 MNHEY and CDR2 SVGAGI. The CDR3 is 16 amino acids. V was clipped by 3 bases and J by 1 base; unmatched bases: 6. CDR3 in DNA: TGTGCCAGCAGTTATACCCTAGCGGGGCTCCAAGAGACCCAGTACTTC. It encodes CASSYTLAGLQETQYF.

This clonotype has just a few counts. The chain employs TRBV13 and TRBJ2-7, with 11 bases aligning to TRBD2. The CDR3 spans 15 residues. Germline V gives CDR1 PRHDT, CDR2 FYEKMQ (reference sequence). Trimming at V came to 5 bases and at J to 5 bases, leaving 8 bases not matched to a gene. As DNA, the CDR3 is TGTGCCAGCAGCCGATATAGCGGGGGGGCCGACGAGCAGTACTTC. It translates to CASSRYSGGADEQYF.

V gene TRBV12-3 or TRBV12-4 combines with J gene TRBJ2-1, with D possibly being TRBD1 (6 bases). V dropped 5 bases and J dropped 0 bases, with 11 bases sitting between them. There are 15 residues in the CDR3. The CDR3 loop is CASSHRTDSYNEQFF. CDR3 bases: TGTGCCAGCAGTCACCGGACAGACTCCTACAATGAGCAGTTCTTC.

This clonotype was counted ten times or more. This CDR3 reads CATSRGRTPQETQYF. Here the CDR3 DNA reads TGTGCCACCAGCAGAGGAAGGACCCCACAAGAGACCCAGTACTTC. The rearrangement joins TRBV15 to TRBJ2-5; D is unclear. Trimming took 1 base from V and 2 from J, leaving 11 bases between them. The CDR3 length is 15 residues. CDR1 LNHNV and CDR2 YYDKDF come from the germline V gene (reference sequence). The full variable domain, rest sourced from reference TRBV15 and TRBJ2-5, is DAMVIQNPRYQVTQFGKPVTLSCSQTLNHNVMYWYQQKSSQAPKLLFHYYDKDFNNEADTPDNFQSRRPNTSFCFLDIRSPGLGDTAMYLCATSRGRTPQETQYFGPGTRLLVL.

This clonotype appeared a few times. The genes are TRBV27 and TRBJ2-7, with a tentative D call TRBD1 (6 bases). The length of the CDR3 is 15 residues. V was shortened by 3 bases and J by 2 bases, with 14 bases between the two germline ends. CDR1 is MNHEY, CDR2 SMNVEV, per germline (reference sequence). This CDR3 is CASSFYTGQAYEQYF. As DNA, the CDR3 is TGTGCCAGCAGTTTCTATACAGGGCAGGCCTACGAGCAGTACTTC.

This clonotype came up many times. For the CDR3, the DNA is TGCGCCAGCAGCACAACCGGACGGCTAAGCTCCTACGAGCAGTACTTC. Protein: CASSTTGRLSSYEQYF. This chain joins TRBV5-1 and TRBJ2-7; no clear D. CDR1 is SGHRS and CDR2 is YFSETQ in the germline V gene. The CDR3 is 16 amino acids. V dropped 4 bases and J dropped 0 bases, with 17 bases sitting between them.

The CDR3 DNA reads TGTGCCAGCAGCCCGTACATGGGCACTGAAGCTTTCTTT. It codes for CASSPYMGTEAFF. This chain links TRBV3-1 with TRBJ1-1; no clear D gene. This CDR3 spans 13 amino acids. Germline V gene lookup returns CDR1 LGHDT and CDR2 YNNKEL (reference sequence). V lost 4 bases and J 4 bases, leaving 10 bases between the germline ends.

This clonotype was observed a handful of times. This chain uses TRBV4-3 with TRBJ2-7, with TRBD1 matching 10 bases. In germline, CDR1 is LGHNA, CDR2 YSLEER. This CDR3 contains 19 residues. The V segment lost 0 bases and the J segment 5 bases; nucleotides outside the gene matches: 16. Here the CDR3 reads CASSQDSSGGDRGRHEQYF. The CDR3 DNA reads TGCGCCAGCAGCCAAGATTCTTCGGGGGGGGACAGGGGTCGACACGAGCAGTACTTC.